The 15 T cell receptor beta chains reported below all come from one sample, sequenced in a study of OX40 agonist ivuxolimab in advanced cancers. TCRdb keeps only in-frame clones here, not all; method: immunoSEQ multiplex PCR. The sample records 23,000 or so clones, roughly four fifths being singletons. The sample consisted of CD4+ or CD8+ T cells sorted from blood, taken in a trial of the OX40 agonist ivuxolimab. The receptors here all came from an adult with an advanced solid tumor such as melanoma, head and neck, liver or kidney cancer.

The chain carries TRBV7-8 and TRBJ2-3, with 12 bases matching TRBD2. The germline V gene has CDR1 SGHVS and CDR2 FQNEAQ. Trimming at V came to 7 bases and at J to 2 bases, leaving 10 bases not matched to a gene. This CDR3 spans 17 amino acids. The CDR3 DNA is TGTGCCAGCATCTACGGACTAGCGGGGTGTTTCACAGATACGCAGTATTTT. This codes for CASIYGLAGCFTDTQYF.

This clone was found a few times. The gene calls are TRBV4-1 and TRBJ1-1; perhaps TRBD1 as D (5 bases). The germline V and J ends were trimmed by 1 base and 6 bases, with 9 bases remaining between them. The germline gives CDR1 MGHRA, CDR2 YSYEKL. This CDR3 has 13 residues. CDR3 region: CASSQVAGAEAFF. CDR3 bases: TGCGCCAGCAGCCAAGTCGCGGGGGCTGAAGCTTTCTTT.

The chain joins TRBV13 to TRBJ2-1; the match to TRBD2 covers 11 bases. Losses at the gene ends were 4 bases for V and 2 bases for J; bases not matched to a gene: 4. This CDR3 has 16 residues. The germline V gene encodes CDR1 PRHDT and CDR2 FYEKMQ (reference sequence). CDR3: CASSSRTSGPYNEQFF. The CDR3 region has the DNA TGTGCCAGCAGCTCCCGGACTAGCGGGCCCTACAATGAGCAGTTCTTC. Variable domain in full (rest from reference TRBV13 and TRBJ2-1): AAGVIQSPRHLIKEKRETATLKCYPIPRHDTVYWYQQGPGQDPQFLISFYEKMQSDKGSIPDRFSAQQFSDYHSELNMSSLELGDSALYFCASSSRTSGPYNEQFFGPGTRLTVL.

The rearrangement uses TRBV15 and TRBJ2-3; TRBD2 matches at 7 bases. The trim removed 5 bases at V and 1 base at J, leaving 12 bases unmatched. This CDR3 spans 17 amino acids. Germline-derived CDR1 and CDR2 are LNHNV and YYDKDF (reference sequence). The CDR3 protein is CATSGVPGGFGTDTQYF. In DNA, the CDR3 is TGTGCCACCAGCGGTGTTCCCGGGGGGTTTGGCACAGATACGCAGTATTTT.

The chain uses TRBV7-9 and TRBJ1-3, with D possibly TRBD1 on 6 matching bases. V lost 5 bases and J 0 bases, leaving 14 bases between the germline ends. This CDR3 region has 16 residues. The V gene's germline CDR1 is SEHNR and CDR2 FQNEAQ (reference sequence). The CDR3 loop is CASSGRQAPSGNTIYF. As DNA, the CDR3 is TGTGCCAGCAGCGGCCGACAGGCGCCCTCTGGAAACACCATATATTTT.

The V and J genes are TRBV9 and TRBJ2-1; 12 bases line up with TRBD2. V gave up 0 bases and J gave up 6 bases; unmatched junction bases: 1. CDR3 length: 15 amino acids. The germline V gene has CDR1 SGDLS and CDR2 YYNGEE. The CDR3 DNA reads TGTGCCAGCAGCGTAGCTAGCGGGAGGGCCAATGAGCAGTTCTTC. This encodes CASSVASGRANEQFF.

The chain recombines TRBV19 with TRBJ1-1; D is uncertain. Germline lookup yields CDR1 LNHDA and CDR2 SQIVND (reference sequence). The V and J ends lost 4 bases and 8 bases respectively, with 14 bases between them. The CDR3 covers 13 residues. The CDR3 spells CASSTYNGNEAFF. DNA for the CDR3: TGTGCCAGTAGTACTTACAACGGAAACGAAGCTTTCTTT.

This chain uses TRBV7-3 with TRBJ2-3; 7 nucleotides align to TRBD2. This CDR3 spans 15 amino acids. Losses at the gene ends were 2 bases for V and 2 bases for J; bases not matched to a gene: 4. CDR1 is SGHTA and CDR2 is FQGTGA in the germline V gene. The CDR3, as DNA: TGTGCCAGCAGCTTAGGCGGGGGAATCACAGATACGCAGTATTTT. Protein sequence: CASSLGGGITDTQYF.

This clone showed up just a few times. The J gene is TRBJ1-5, the V gene TRBV19, with 7 nucleotides matching TRBD1. Germline V gene sequence: CDR1 LNHDA, CDR2 SQIVND (reference sequence). This CDR3 has 15 amino acids. J lost 7 bases, V lost 5 bases, and 11 bases had no gene match. The CDR3 sequence is CASSPDREGGQPQHF. The DNA for the CDR3 is TGTGCCAGTAGTCCCGACAGGGAGGGTGGGCAGCCCCAGCATTTT.

The chain carries TRBV7-3 and TRBJ2-3; D not certain. This CDR3 is built from 14 residues. Trimming pared 5 bases from V and 0 bases from J, leaving 9 bases between. The germline V gene has CDR1 SGHTA and CDR2 FQGTGA. CDR3 sequence (DNA): TGTGCCAGCAGCCCCGAAGGAAGCACAGATACGCAGTATTTT. Translated: CASSPEGSTDTQYF.

The V call is TRBV30, the J call TRBJ2-1; 9 bases are shared with TRBD2. CDR1 is GTSNPN, CDR2 SVGIG, per germline (reference sequence). This CDR3 comprises 15 residues. Trimming at V came to 0 bases and at J to 6 bases, leaving 6 bases not matched to a gene. This CDR3 reads CAWSVSLAGGNEQFF. The CDR3 region has the DNA TGTGCCTGGAGTGTGTCACTAGCGGGCGGCAATGAGCAGTTCTTC.

The rearrangement joins TRBV9 to TRBJ1-1, with 8 positions matching TRBD1. V dropped 0 bases and J dropped 5; count of bases not matched to a gene: 3. The CDR3 has 14 amino acids. The germline gives CDR1 SGDLS, CDR2 YYNGEE. The CDR3 DNA sequence: TGTGCCAGCAGCGTAGGACAGGGGAGTACTGAAGCTTTCTTT. As protein: CASSVGQGSTEAFF.

The gene calls are TRBV30 and TRBJ1-6; 8 bases agree with TRBD1. Per the germline V gene, CDR1 is GTSNPN and CDR2 is SVGIG (reference sequence). Losses at the gene ends were 0 bases for V and 6 bases for J; bases not matched to a gene: 4. The CDR3 consists of 15 residues. The CDR3: CAWSVGQGSNSPLHF. In nucleotides, the CDR3 is TGTGCCTGGAGTGTAGGACAGGGAAGTAATTCACCCCTCCACTTT.

By proportion, this clone is medium-sized. The sample contains more than one DNA sequence encoding this CDR3. The chain recombines TRBV9 with TRBJ2-7; D is ambiguous. CDR3 length: 14 residues. V was cut by 0 bases and J by 2 bases, with 9 bases left in between. The germline V gene has CDR1 SGDLS and CDR2 YYNGEE. CDR3 amino acids: CASSVGVVPYEQYF. The DNA of the CDR3 is TGTGCCAGCAGCGTAGGGGTGGTACCCTACGAGCAGTACTTC.

The CDR3 sequence is CASSPGQGLRQPQHF. The DNA of the CDR3 is TGTGCCAGCAGTCCTGGACAGGGTTTGAGACAGCCCCAGCATTTT. V usage is TRBV28 and J usage is TRBJ1-5, with 8 positions matching TRBD1. The germline V gene has CDR1 MDHEN and CDR2 SYDVKM. The CDR3 is made up of 15 amino acids. V lost 5 bases, J lost 7 bases, and 10 bases stayed unmatched.